The T cell receptor (beta chain) under discussion was sequenced for a study of cytomegalovirus exposure and HLA in healthy donors. There were likely unrecorded immune exposures, though donors were nominally healthy when sampled. V trimming: 7 bases; J trimming: 0 bases; junction bases outside the gene matches: 8. CDR3 length: 15 residues. The germline V gene has CDR1 LGHNT and CDR2 FRNRAP. The PCR ran on 60 Vbeta and 13 Jbeta primers. Repertoires were generated with immunoSEQ multiplex PCR, while TCRdb's copy carries only in-frame clones and drops some. The table includes roughly 160,000 clones, 65% to 80% detected once.

The material sequenced was PBMCs. This clonotype was obtained from a woman in her twenties or thirties in good health and CMV-seronegative. The chain employs TRBV12-5 and TRBJ2-7, with 8 bases aligning to TRBD2. CDR3 amino acids: CASASGGPSSYEQYF. CDR3 DNA sequence: TGTGCTAGTGCCTCGGGGGGGCCGAGCTCCTACGAGCAGTACTTC. The variable domain in full, completed from reference TRBV12-5 and TRBJ2-7, reads DARVTQTPRHKVTEMGQEVTMRCQPILGHNTVFWYRQTMMQGLELLAYFRNRAPLDDSGMPKDRFSAEMPDATLATLKIQPSEPRDSAVYFCASASGGPSSYEQYFGPGTRLTVT.